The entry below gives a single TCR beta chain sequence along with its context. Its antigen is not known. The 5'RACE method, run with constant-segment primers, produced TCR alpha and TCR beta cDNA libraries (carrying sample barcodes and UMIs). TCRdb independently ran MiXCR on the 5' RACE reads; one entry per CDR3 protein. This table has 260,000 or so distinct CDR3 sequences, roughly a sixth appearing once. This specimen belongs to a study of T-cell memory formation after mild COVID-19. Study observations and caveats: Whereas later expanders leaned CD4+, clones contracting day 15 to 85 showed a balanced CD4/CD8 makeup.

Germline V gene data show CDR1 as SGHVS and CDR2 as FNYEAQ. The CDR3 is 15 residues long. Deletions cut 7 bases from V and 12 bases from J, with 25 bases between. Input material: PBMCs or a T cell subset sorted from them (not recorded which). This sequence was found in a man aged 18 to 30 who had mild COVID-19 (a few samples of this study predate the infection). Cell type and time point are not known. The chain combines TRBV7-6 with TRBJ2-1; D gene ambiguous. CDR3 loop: CASTVSPEAFEVQFF. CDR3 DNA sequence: TGTGCCAGCACCGTCTCCCCGGAAGCATTTGAAGTGCAGTTCTTC.